One sample yielded the 19 T cell receptor beta chains listed below, sequenced in a study of blood T cell repertoires in COVID-19. Method: immunoSEQ multiplex PCR; TCRdb's copy keeps in-frame clones and lacks some. The sample has tens of thousands of clones; just under 80% are singletons. Specimen: peripheral blood. Source of these receptors: a human donor in a cohort sampled during active COVID-19.

This clone appeared a single time. CDR3 amino acids: CAWSRSITGTGANYGYTF. CDR3 DNA sequence: TGTGCCTGGAGTCGATCTATTACCGGGACAGGAGCTAACTATGGCTACACCTTC. The chain couples TRBV30 to TRBJ1-2, with 8 bases fitting TRBD1. CDR1 is GTSNPN, CDR2 SVGIG, per germline (reference sequence). The CDR3 has 18 residues. V was clipped by 2 bases and J by 0 bases; unmatched bases: 14.

The V gene is TRBV11-2, the J gene TRBJ1-2; D is uncertain. Germline V gene data show CDR1 as SGHAT and CDR2 as FQNNGV. This CDR3 is built from 15 residues. The V and J ends lost 1 base and 5 bases respectively, with 14 bases between them. The CDR3 is CASSLGDLRAYGYTF. The CDR3 nucleotides read TGTGCCAGCAGCTTAGGAGACCTGCGGGCTTATGGCTACACCTTC.

The V call is TRBV5-4, the J call TRBJ2-5, with unresolved D. This CDR3 is built from 12 residues. CDR1 SGHNT and CDR2 YYREEE come from the germline V gene (reference sequence). V lost 4 bases and J lost 0, with 4 bases in between. The CDR3 region is CASSPNQETQYF. The CDR3, as DNA: TGTGCCAGCAGCCCTAACCAAGAGACCCAGTACTTC. The full variable domain, its missing parts supplied by reference TRBV5-4 and TRBJ2-5, is ETGVTQSPTHLIKTRGQQVTLRCSSQSGHNTVSWYQQALGQGPQFIFQYYREEENGRGNFPPRFSGLQFPNYSSELNVNALELDDSALYLCASSPNQETQYFGPGTRLLVL.

CDR3 nucleotide sequence: TGTGCCAGCAGCTTAGCGCCGGCTAGCGGGGGGGATACGCAGTATTTT. Amino acids: CASSLAPASGGDTQYF. The V and J genes are TRBV7-6 and TRBJ2-3, with 11 bases that match TRBD2. The CDR3 sequence is 16 residues long. J gave up 6 bases and V 0 bases, and 5 bases lay outside the gene matches. CDR1 and CDR2 from the germline V gene are SGHVS and FNYEAQ.

The rearrangement joins TRBV28 to TRBJ1-2, with TRBD1 matching over 7 bases. V was clipped by 4 bases and J by 5 bases; unmatched bases: 7. The CDR3 has 14 amino acids. CDR1 is MDHEN, CDR2 SYDVKM, per germline. CDR3 DNA sequence: TGTGCCAGCAGTTCCCGGGACAGCCGATATGGCTACACCTTC. Its translation: CASSSRDSRYGYTF.

This clone was observed a few times. The chain couples TRBV19 to TRBJ1-6, with D tentatively TRBD1 (6 bases). Trimming removed 3 bases from V and 6 bases from J, with 12 bases in between. CDR3 length: 15 residues. Germline lookup yields CDR1 LNHDA and CDR2 SQIVND (reference sequence). CDR3 protein: CASSMKGGGNSPLHF. The DNA for the CDR3 is TGTGCCAGTAGTATGAAGGGAGGGGGTAATTCACCCCTCCACTTT.

This clone was picked up one time. The gene calls are TRBV7-8 and TRBJ2-2; the match to TRBD1 covers 10 bases. CDR1 and CDR2 (germline): SGHVS, FQNEAQ. This CDR3 is 17 amino acids long. Losses at the gene ends were 2 bases for V and 3 bases for J; bases not matched to a gene: 6. In DNA, the CDR3 is TGTGCCAGCAGCTTAACCCGGGACAGGGGATACACCGGGGAGCTGTTTTTT. Amino acid sequence: CASSLTRDRGYTGELFF.

The rearrangement links TRBV11-2 to TRBJ1-6, with a possible D match to TRBD1 (5 bases). Deletions cut 5 bases from V and 7 bases from J, with 15 bases between. The CDR3 has 15 amino acids. Germline V gene sequence: CDR1 SGHAT, CDR2 FQNNGV. In DNA, the CDR3 is TGTGCCAGCAGCGTTTGGGGCACGGAGAATTCACCCCTCCACTTT. Translated: CASSVWGTENSPLHF.

V usage is TRBV6-5 and J usage is TRBJ1-1, with D unresolved. Germline CDR1 and CDR2: MNHEY and SVGAGI. V lost 6 bases, J lost 11 bases, and 10 bases lay in between. The CDR3 has 10 residues. The CDR3 loop reads CASRWSQAFF. The CDR3, as DNA: TGTGCCAGCAGGTGGTCTCAGGCTTTCTTT.

The rearrangement uses TRBV6-1 and TRBJ1-2, with a weak D call TRBD1 (6 bases). The CDR3 length is 14 residues. The germline V gene encodes CDR1 MNHNS and CDR2 SASEGT. V was shortened by 1 base and J by 3 bases, with 9 bases between the two germline ends. In DNA, the CDR3 is TGTGCCAGCAGTGAAGGGACAGTATACTATGGCTACACCTTC. Translation gives CASSEGTVYYGYTF.

This clone was seen a single time. The CDR3 nucleotides read TGTGCCAGCTCCGGGGCAGGGGTAAGGTCTGGGGCCAACGTCCTGACTTTC. Protein: CASSGAGVRSGANVLTF. V and J are TRBV3-1 (or the pseudogene TRBV3-2) and TRBJ2-6; tentative D call: TRBD1 (6 bases). The CDR3 contains 17 residues. Germline CDR1 LGHDT, CDR2 YNNKEL (reference sequence). V was pared by 8 bases and J by 1 base, with 18 bases between.

V usage is TRBV12-5 and J usage is TRBJ2-7, with 7 positions matching TRBD1. CDR1 and CDR2 from the germline V gene are LGHNT and FRNRAP. Trimming cost V 2 bases and J 2 bases; bases outside gene matches: 15. The CDR3 contains 18 residues. The CDR3 sequence: CASGLTTLRDRAPYEQYF. The CDR3 DNA reads TGTGCTAGTGGTTTGACAACCCTCCGGGACAGAGCACCCTACGAGCAGTACTTC.

The chain joins TRBV7-9 to TRBJ1-5; D is uncertain. Germline values: CDR1 SEHNR, CDR2 FQNEAQ (reference sequence). CDR3 size: 17 residues. The V end lost 1 base, the J end lost 7 bases, and 20 bases lay between the germline ends. This CDR3 reads CASSLEVVGRDHQPQHF. CDR3 DNA: TGTGCCAGCAGCTTAGAAGTCGTGGGGAGGGATCACCAGCCCCAGCATTTT. Full variable domain (remainder filled in from reference TRBV7-9 and TRBJ1-5): DTGVSQNPRHKITKRGQNVTFRCDPISEHNRLYWYRQTLGQGPEFLTYFQNEAQLEKSRLLSDRFSAERPKGSFSTLEIQRTEQGDSAMYLCASSLEVVGRDHQPQHFGDGTRLSIL.

CDR3 protein: CASSRTSNEQFF. The CDR3, as DNA: TGTGCCAGCAGCCGAACCAGCAATGAGCAGTTCTTC. The rearrangement joins TRBV11-3 to TRBJ2-1, with D hard to call. Germline CDR1 is SGHNT and CDR2 is YENEEA. V was pared by 5 bases and J by 6 bases, with 8 bases between. This CDR3 is 12 amino acids long.

The chain carries TRBV19 and TRBJ1-5, with 8 bases that match TRBD1. From germline, CDR1 is LNHDA and CDR2 SQIVND (reference sequence). Germline trimming cut 6 bases from V and 11 bases from J; bases unmatched to any gene: 9. The CDR3 runs to 13 residues. CDR3 nucleotides: TGTGCCAGTAGCTTAACAGGGGGATGGGCCCAGCATTTT. Protein: CASSLTGGWAQHF.

The chain joins TRBV7-3 to TRBJ2-5; D perhaps matches TRBD2 (5 bases). V lost 5 bases, J lost 5 bases, and 18 bases lay in between. Germline-derived CDR1 and CDR2 are SGHTA and FQGTGA. The CDR3 sequence is 15 residues long. CDR3 DNA: TGTGCCAGCAGCACCTCCCCGGGGAGCTGGGAGACCCAGTACTTC. Translation gives CASSTSPGSWETQYF.

V and J are TRBV7-9 and TRBJ2-5; 7 bases fit TRBD2. The ends lost 2 bases at V and 5 bases at J; junction bases unmatched: 5. The length of the CDR3 is 14 residues. Germline lookup yields CDR1 SEHNR and CDR2 FQNEAQ (reference sequence). CDR3 amino acids: CASSLSSGGETQYF. The CDR3 bases are TGTGCCAGCAGCTTATCTAGCGGCGGGGAGACCCAGTACTTC.

The chain combines TRBV7-8 with TRBJ1-4; D is undetermined. This CDR3 region has 15 residues. The V gene's germline CDR1 is SGHVS and CDR2 FQNEAQ. The V end was cut by 5 bases, the J end by 4 bases, with 14 bases between. The CDR3 is CASSPSGVINEKLFF. DNA for the CDR3: TGTGCCAGCAGCCCTTCCGGGGTTATTAATGAAAAACTGTTTTTT.

In its sample, this clone was seen once. The chain has TRBV7-2 and TRBJ2-1, with a possible D match to TRBD2 (6 bases). Trimming stripped 8 bases from V and 7 bases from J, with 15 bases between. CDR3 length: 13 residues. From germline, CDR1 is SGHTA and CDR2 FQGNSA. The CDR3, as DNA: TGTGCCAGCGCCACGGGGGTGAGGAATGAGCAGTTCTTC. It codes for CASATGVRNEQFF.